The present entry profiles one TCR beta chain with its context. The CDR3 spans 13 residues. Trimming left V 4 bases short and J 9 bases short, with 15 bases between. Germline assignment: CDR1 SGHTA and CDR2 FQGTGA. Method: immunoSEQ multiplex PCR; TCRdb's copy keeps in-frame clones and lacks some. The top ten clones hold 5% to 7% of a sample with around 140,000 clones, roughly 93% of them seen once. This specimen comes from a study of control samples from healthy donors and cancer patients. The receptor was derived from a man aged 18-30 years in good health. The sequenced sample was blood. The J gene is TRBJ1-2, the V gene TRBV7-3, with D possibly TRBD1 on 5 matching bases. In DNA, the CDR3 is TGTGCCAGCAGCTCCCTGGGGGAAACCAGCTACACCTTC. Amino acid sequence: CASSSLGETSYTF.